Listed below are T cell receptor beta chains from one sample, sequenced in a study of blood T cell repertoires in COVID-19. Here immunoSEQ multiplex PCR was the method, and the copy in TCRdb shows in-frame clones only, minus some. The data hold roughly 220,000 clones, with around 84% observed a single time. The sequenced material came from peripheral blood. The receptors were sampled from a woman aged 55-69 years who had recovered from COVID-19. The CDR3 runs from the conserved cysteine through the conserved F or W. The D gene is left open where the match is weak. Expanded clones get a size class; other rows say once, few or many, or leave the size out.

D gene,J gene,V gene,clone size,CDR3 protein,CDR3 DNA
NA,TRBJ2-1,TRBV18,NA,CASSHPDRTDEQFF,TGTGCCAGCTCACATCCTGACAGGACGGATGAGCAGTTCTTC
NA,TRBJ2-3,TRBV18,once,CASSPPDSLRTDTQYF,TGTGCCAGCTCACCACCGGACAGCCTTCGCACAGATACGCAGTATTTT
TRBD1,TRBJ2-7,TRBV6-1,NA,CASSGGTGGEESEQYF,TGTGCCAGCAGTGGGGGGACAGGGGGTGAGGAGAGCGAGCAGTACTTC
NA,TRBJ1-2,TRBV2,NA,CASTQTARGSYTF,TGTGCCAGCACCCAGACAGCCAGAGGTAGCTACACCTTC
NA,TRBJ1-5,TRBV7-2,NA,CASSLVTGGINQPQHF,TGTGCCAGCAGCTTAGTAACAGGAGGGATAAATCAGCCCCAGCATTTT
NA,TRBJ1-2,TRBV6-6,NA,CASSLGSGGYTF,TGTGCCAGCAGCCTCGGGTCTGGGGGCTACACCTTC
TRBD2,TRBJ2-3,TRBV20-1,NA,CSASAGVDTQYF,TGCAGTGCGAGTGCGGGGGTAGATACGCAGTATTTT
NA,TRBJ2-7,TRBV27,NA,CASSSGPEQYF,TGTGCCAGCAGTTCCGGTCCGGAGCAGTACTTC
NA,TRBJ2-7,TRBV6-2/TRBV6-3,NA,CASSFGKTYEQYF,TGTGCCAGCAGTTTTGGCAAAACCTACGAGCAGTACTTC
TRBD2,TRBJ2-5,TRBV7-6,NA,CASSPKTSGGAETQYF,TGTGCCAGCAGCCCCAAGACTAGCGGGGGGGCGGAGACCCAGTACTTC
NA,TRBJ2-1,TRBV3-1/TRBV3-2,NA,CASSRQGLEYNEQFF,TGTGCCAGCAGCCGCCAGGGACTGGAGTACAATGAGCAGTTCTTC
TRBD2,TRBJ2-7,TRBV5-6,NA,CASSFGLAGPTSYEQYF,TGTGCCAGCAGCTTCGGACTAGCGGGCCCTACCTCCTACGAGCAGTACTTC
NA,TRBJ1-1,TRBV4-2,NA,CASNVGGAGYTEAFF,TGTGCCAGCAACGTGGGGGGTGCGGGGTACACTGAAGCTTTCTTT
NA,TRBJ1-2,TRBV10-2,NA,CASSEAGGQGTF,TGCGCCAGCAGTGAGGCTGGAGGGCAGGGAACGTTC
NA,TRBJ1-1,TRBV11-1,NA,CASSLQENTEAFF,TGTGCCAGCAGCCTACAGGAGAACACTGAAGCTTTCTTT
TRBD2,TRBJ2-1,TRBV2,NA,CASSPSSGGAGEQFF,TGTGCCAGCAGTCCCTCTAGCGGGGGGGCGGGGGAGCAGTTCTTC
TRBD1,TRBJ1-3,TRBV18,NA,CASSPNVQGSGNTIYF,TGTGCCAGCTCACCAAACGTACAGGGGAGCGGAAACACCATATATTTT
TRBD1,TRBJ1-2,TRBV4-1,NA,CASSQSVLGQGVVKYGYTF,TGCGCCAGCAGCCAAAGTGTCTTGGGACAGGGGGTCGTTAAATATGGCTACACCTTC
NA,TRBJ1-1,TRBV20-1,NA,CSTRGNTEAFF,TGCAGCACAAGGGGGAACACTGAAGCTTTCTTT
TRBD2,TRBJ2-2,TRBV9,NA,CASSRTSGGARVGELFF,TGTGCCAGCAGCCGGACTAGCGGGGGGGCCCGCGTCGGGGAGCTGTTTTTT